One sample yielded the 30 T cell receptor beta chains listed below, sequenced in a study of T cell responses to AZD1222 COVID-19 vaccine. Clones were sequenced by immunoSEQ multiplex PCR, and TCRdb holds only the in-frame ones, with some missing. The repertoire holds approximately 110,000 clones, with 70% to 90% as singletons. Sequencing used peripheral blood, obtained 28 days after the second AZD1222 dose. The receptors derive from an adult who received the AZD1222 COVID-19 vaccine.

DNA of the CDR3: TGTGCCTGGAGTGTGGTAGGACTAGCGAGGTGGGGCGGTGAGCAGTTCTTC. Translation gives CAWSVVGLARWGGEQFF. The chain recombines TRBV30 with TRBJ2-1; 9 positions match TRBD2. There are 17 residues in the CDR3. Germline V gives CDR1 GTSNPN, CDR2 SVGIG (reference sequence). Trimming removed 0 bases from V and 9 bases from J; junction bases left unmatched: 15.

The chain has TRBV5-1 and TRBJ1-1; D is undetermined. Trimming took off 2 bases at V and 0 bases at J, with 8 bases between the two ends. Germline V CDR1 and CDR2: SGHRS, YFSETQ. This CDR3 has 14 residues. The CDR3: CASSFRFMNTEAFF. The CDR3 bases are TGCGCCAGCAGCTTCAGGTTCATGAACACTGAAGCTTTCTTT.

This chain joins TRBV5-4 and TRBJ2-1, with TRBD2 matching over 12 bases. Germline values: CDR1 SGHNT, CDR2 YYREEE (reference sequence). The CDR3 covers 16 residues. The J segment lost 8 bases and the V segment lost 4 bases, leaving 10 bases of the junction unmatched. The CDR3 loop reads CASSLKLAGGRDEQFF. Here the CDR3 DNA reads TGTGCCAGCAGCCTGAAACTAGCGGGAGGAAGAGATGAGCAGTTCTTC.

J is TRBJ1-1 and V is TRBV7-8; TRBD1 agrees at 9 bases. CDR1 is SGHVS and CDR2 is FQNEAQ in the germline V gene. The CDR3 extends over 16 amino acids. The trim removed 5 bases at V and 1 base at J, leaving 8 bases unmatched. CDR3 sequence (DNA): TGTGCCAGCAGCGTACAGGGGGCTTTAAGGAACACTGAAGCTTTCTTT. Amino acids: CASSVQGALRNTEAFF.

The CDR3 DNA reads as TGTGCCAGCAGCCAAGGACGGAGCTCCTATAATTCACCCCTCCACTTT. It yields the protein CASSQGRSSYNSPLHF. V and J are TRBV3-1 (or the pseudogene TRBV3-2) and TRBJ1-6, with no clear D. Germline CDR1 LGHDT, CDR2 YNNKEL (reference sequence). V was shortened by 1 base and J by 0 bases, with 7 bases between the two germline ends. The CDR3 extends over 16 amino acids.

V gene TRBV7-6 combines with J gene TRBJ2-7; 8 bases match TRBD1. CDR3 size: 16 residues. The J segment lost 5 bases and the V segment lost 5 bases, leaving 14 bases of the junction unmatched. CDR1 and CDR2 (germline): SGHVS, FNYEAQ. The CDR3 DNA reads as TGTGCCAGCAGCGTCACGGGTTTGGACAGGGAAAACGAGCAGTACTTC. This gives the protein CASSVTGLDRENEQYF.

The chain couples TRBV7-3 to TRBJ1-2; D gene unclear. There are 13 residues in the CDR3. Per the germline V gene, CDR1 is SGHTA and CDR2 is FQGTGA. V gave up 5 bases and J gave up 7 bases, with 14 bases separating them. The CDR3 bases are TGTGCCAGCAGCCCACCGGGCGGGGTTGGCTACACCTTC. Translated: CASSPPGGVGYTF.

The CDR3 region is CASSLTSTQKQFF. CDR3 bases: TGTGCCAGTAGCCTGACTAGCACGCAAAAGCAGTTCTTC. This chain joins TRBV19 and TRBJ2-1, with 7 nucleotides matching TRBD2. CDR1 is LNHDA and CDR2 is SQIVND in the germline V gene (reference sequence). Trimming removed 6 bases from V and 11 bases from J; junction bases left unmatched: 10. The CDR3 covers 13 residues.

Only one count was recorded for this clone. The chain joins TRBV7-8 to TRBJ1-1; D perhaps matches TRBD1 (5 bases). Germline CDR1 is SGHVS and CDR2 is FQNEAQ. The CDR3 length is 19 residues. Trimming shortened V by 3 bases and J by 1 base, and 24 bases separated the two germline ends. CDR3 DNA: TGTGCCAGCAGCTTCGCAGTCATGGGACGGATCCAAACGAACACTGAAGCTTTCTTT. Its protein is CASSFAVMGRIQTNTEAFF.

The J gene is TRBJ1-2, the V gene TRBV28, with D unclear. V was pared by 4 bases and J by 5 bases, with 23 bases between. The CDR3 contains 17 residues. The germline gives CDR1 MDHEN, CDR2 SYDVKM. Here the CDR3 DNA reads TGTGCCAGCAGTTCTATATTTACAAGAGAACATTCTTATGGCTACACCTTC. Protein sequence: CASSSIFTREHSYGYTF.

The chain is built from TRBV7-8 and TRBJ1-3, with D possibly being TRBD1 (5 bases). The length of the CDR3 is 14 residues. Trimming removed 0 bases from V and 2 bases from J, with 5 bases in between. Germline V gene sequence: CDR1 SGHVS, CDR2 FQNEAQ. CDR3 protein: CASSLARAGNTIYF. The CDR3 coding sequence is TGTGCCAGCAGCTTAGCCAGGGCTGGAAACACCATATATTTT.

J is TRBJ2-5 and V is TRBV13; 14 nucleotides align to TRBD2. This CDR3 spans 17 amino acids. The germline CDR1 and CDR2 sequences are PRHDT and FYEKMQ (reference sequence). V trimming: 4 bases; J trimming: 2 bases; junction bases outside the gene matches: 6. Here the CDR3 reads CASSSSGLAGEQETQYF. For the CDR3, the DNA is TGTGCCAGCAGCTCGTCGGGACTAGCGGGAGAACAAGAGACCCAGTACTTC.

The chain carries TRBV5-1 and TRBJ1-1, with D possibly matching TRBD1 (6 bases). The CDR3 spans 15 residues. V lost 1 base, J lost 2 bases, and 12 bases lay in between. Germline-derived CDR1 and CDR2 are SGHRS and YFSETQ. The CDR3 DNA reads as TGCGCCAGCAGCTTGTTGACAGGACCAAACACTGAAGCTTTCTTT. Residues: CASSLLTGPNTEAFF.

The rearrangement links TRBV29-1 to TRBJ2-7; 10 nucleotides match TRBD2. The CDR3 sequence is 14 residues long. The ends lost 6 bases at V and 0 bases at J; junction bases unmatched: 5. Germline V lookup: CDR1 SQVTM, CDR2 ANQGSEA. CDR3 DNA sequence: TGCAGCGTCCTGACTAGCGGGCGCTCCTACGAGCAGTACTTC. It codes for CSVLTSGRSYEQYF.

The J gene is TRBJ1-5, the V gene TRBV24-1; TRBD1 matches 7 bases. Germline loops: CDR1 KGHDR, CDR2 SFDVKD. The CDR3 is made up of 15 amino acids. The ends lost 3 bases at V and 7 bases at J; junction bases unmatched: 8. Here the CDR3 DNA reads TGTGCCACCAGTGATAATAGGGGGCTCGGGCAGCCCCAGCATTTT. This gives the protein CATSDNRGLGQPQHF.

The chain links TRBV6-4 to TRBJ2-3; D might be TRBD2 (7 bases). Germline lookup yields CDR1 MRHNA and CDR2 SNTAGT. The CDR3 has 17 residues. V gave up 0 bases and J gave up 0 bases, with 13 bases separating them. The CDR3: CASSDSGGGTSTDTQYF. In DNA form, the CDR3 reads TGTGCCAGCAGTGACTCAGGGGGGGGGACTAGCACAGATACGCAGTATTTT.

This clone was seen more than once but under ten times. The V call is TRBV18, the J call TRBJ1-1, with D perhaps matching TRBD1 (6 bases). The CDR3 has 13 residues. CDR1 and CDR2 (germline): KGHSH, LQKENI. The ends were cut back, 4 bases at V and 2 bases at J, with 8 bases in the middle. CDR3 coding DNA: TGTGCCAGCTCACTGGACAGAAACACTGAAGCTTTCTTT. Amino acids: CASSLDRNTEAFF.

This chain joins TRBV5-6 and TRBJ2-7, with a tentative D call TRBD2 (5 bases). The CDR3 runs 14 residues. Germline loops: CDR1 SGHDT, CDR2 YYEEEE. Trimming pared 6 bases from V and 6 bases from J, leaving 19 bases between. Written as DNA, the CDR3 is TGTGCCAGCACCCCGGGGTCGCGAGGAGGCGAGCAGTACTTC. This encodes CASTPGSRGGEQYF.

The chain carries TRBV3-1 (or the pseudogene TRBV3-2) and TRBJ2-7; 9 nucleotides line up with TRBD2. The CDR3 sequence is 15 residues long. Germline CDR1 LGHDT, CDR2 YNNKEL (reference sequence). V lost 7 bases, J lost 3 bases, and 10 bases stayed unmatched. This CDR3 reads CASTDWASGNYEQYF. The DNA of the CDR3 is TGTGCCAGCACCGATTGGGCTAGCGGGAACTACGAGCAGTACTTC.

CDR3 nucleotides: TGTGCCAGCAGACGCGGACGGGATGGCTACACCTTC. The encoded protein is CASRRGRDGYTF. The V gene is TRBV6-5, the J gene TRBJ1-2; the D is unclear. This CDR3 spans 12 amino acids. Trimming pared 6 bases from V and 6 bases from J, leaving 11 bases between. Germline lookup yields CDR1 MNHEY and CDR2 SVGAGI.

The chain employs TRBV5-5 and TRBJ2-7; 8 positions agree with TRBD2. Germline V gene sequence: CDR1 SGHKS, CDR2 YYEKEE (reference sequence). This CDR3 comprises 16 residues. Losses at the gene ends were 6 bases for V and 3 bases for J; bases not matched to a gene: 14. CDR3: CASNRRGGERSYEQYF. The CDR3 region has the DNA TGTGCCAGCAACAGACGGGGGGGAGAAAGGAGCTACGAGCAGTACTTC.

This chain links TRBV10-3 with TRBJ1-5; 7 bases are a match to TRBD1. Germline values: CDR1 ENHRY, CDR2 SYGVKD. V trimming: 2 bases; J trimming: 2 bases; junction bases outside the gene matches: 9. There are 17 residues in the CDR3. The CDR3 loop reads CAISESYPGGGNQPQHF. The CDR3 coding sequence is TGTGCCATCAGTGAGAGCTATCCAGGGGGTGGCAATCAGCCCCAGCATTTT.

The chain joins TRBV18 to TRBJ2-3; TRBD2 matches 8 bases. Germline lookup yields CDR1 KGHSH and CDR2 LQKENI. V gave up 5 bases and J gave up 2 bases; unmatched junction bases: 9. The CDR3 sequence is 16 residues long. CDR3 residues: CASSTLAEELTDTQYF. CDR3 DNA sequence: TGTGCCAGCTCAACACTAGCGGAGGAACTCACAGATACGCAGTATTTT.

The CDR3 sequence: CASSQFSGEISTDTQYF. CDR3 nucleotides: TGTGCCAGCAGCCAATTTAGCGGAGAGATTAGCACAGATACGCAGTATTTT. V is TRBV3-1 (or the pseudogene TRBV3-2) and J is TRBJ2-3; weak D call: TRBD2 (6 bases). Looked up from germline, CDR1 is LGHDT and CDR2 is YNNKEL (reference sequence). CDR3 length equals 17 residues. Trimming pared 2 bases from V and 0 bases from J, leaving 15 bases between.

The V gene is TRBV18, the J gene TRBJ2-7, with D unresolved. The CDR3 extends over 15 amino acids. The germline V gene has CDR1 KGHSH and CDR2 LQKENI. The germline V and J ends were trimmed by 6 bases and 3 bases, with 18 bases remaining between them. DNA of the CDR3: TGTGCCAGCTCTCGAGGATCCACCGAGATCTACGAGCAGTACTTC. Residues: CASSRGSTEIYEQYF.

The CDR3 DNA reads as TGTGCCACCAGTGATTTGAACACAGATACGCAGTATTTT. It is translated as CATSDLNTDTQYF. The chain carries TRBV24-1 and TRBJ2-3; D call uncertain. Germline CDR1 reads KGHDR; CDR2 reads SFDVKD. The CDR3 length is 13 residues. Deletions cut 0 bases from V and 2 bases from J, with 2 bases between.

The CDR3 is CASSEPGLGITGELFF. CDR3 DNA: TGTGCCAGCAGCGAACCGGGACTAGGGATCACCGGGGAGCTGTTTTTT. The rearrangement links TRBV2 to TRBJ2-2; TRBD2 aligns across 8 bases. This CDR3 region has 16 residues. Germline values: CDR1 SNHLY, CDR2 FYNNEI. After removal of 6 bases from V and 4 bases from J, the junction contained 10 bases not matched to a gene.

The V call is TRBV9, the J call TRBJ2-3; possibly TRBD1 for D (6 bases). V lost 3 bases and J 2 bases, leaving 16 bases between the germline ends. The CDR3 runs to 16 residues. CDR1 is SGDLS, CDR2 YYNGEE, per germline. This CDR3 is CASSDQPDRPTDTQYF. The CDR3 region has the DNA TGTGCCAGCAGCGATCAGCCGGACAGACCCACAGATACGCAGTATTTT.

The J gene is TRBJ2-1, the V gene TRBV2, with no clear D. CDR3 length: 13 amino acids. The germline CDR1 and CDR2 sequences are SNHLY and FYNNEI. V lost 6 bases to trimming and J lost 8 bases, with 14 bases between them. The CDR3 DNA follows: TGTGCCAGCAGGTATGGACCAGGCCATGAGCAGTTCTTC. Protein: CASRYGPGHEQFF.

This clone showed up just a few times. J is TRBJ2-1 and V is TRBV19; D call uncertain. This CDR3 region has 14 residues. Germline CDR1 and CDR2: LNHDA and SQIVND (reference sequence). V was pared by 1 base and J by 7 bases, with 11 bases between. The CDR3 DNA follows: TGTGCCAGTAGTATAGGCTCCCCCGGTAATGAGCAGTTCTTC. This gives the protein CASSIGSPGNEQFF.